The T cell receptor beta chain under discussion was sequenced for a study of blood T cell repertoires in COVID-19. Across the whole study: T cells, B-cell-depleted T cells, or PBMCs supplied cDNA or gDNA.

Self-reported history from a screening survey and questionnaire set each donor's cohort. Recovered Cohort 3 donors showed two negative PCRs, clearance, or symptom resolution. TCRdb's table, derived via immunoSEQ multiplex PCR, lists solely in-frame clones and lacks some. The sample lists some 350,000 clones, 88% seen once, with 5% to 6% in the top ten. The ends were cut back, 4 bases at V and 0 bases at J, with 4 bases in the middle. The CDR3 is made up of 12 amino acids. CDR1 is MNHEY, CDR2 SVGEGT, per germline. This TCR was sampled from a man aged 30 to 39 who had recovered from COVID-19. Sequencing was done on a sample of PBMCs or T cells enriched from blood (not recorded which). The rearrangement uses TRBV6-2 or TRBV6-3 and TRBJ2-7; D remains unclear. This CDR3 reads CASSSVSYEQYF. DNA of the CDR3: TGTGCCAGCAGTTCGGTCTCCTACGAGCAGTACTTC.